The clone carrying this T cell receptor beta chain has ten or more counts. Its target is unknown. Trimming took 7 bases from V and 0 from J, leaving 3 bases between them. The CDR3 extends over 11 amino acids. Germline CDR1 is LNHDA and CDR2 is SQIVND (reference sequence). TCRdb recomputed calls from the 5' RACE reads with MiXCR, one row per CDR3 protein. Counted here are fewer than 150,000 distinct CDR3 sequences, roughly 8.2% occurring once; the ten biggest clones make up 0.55% to 0.9%. The record originates from a study of T cells after yellow fever vaccination. Whole-study findings and limits: Sorted repertoires could include abundant contaminating clonotypes from bulk cells. There was a small share of clonotypes that showed up in both the CD4 and CD8 compartments.

This TCR was recovered from a man aged 25-45 years who received the YFV17D yellow fever vaccine. The J gene is TRBJ2-5, the V gene TRBV19; no firm D call. Sequenced here: CD4+ T cells sorted from PBMCs, sampled 5 days after the yellow fever booster vaccination. The CDR3 DNA sequence: TGTGCCAGTATGTACCAAGAGACCCAGTACTTC. Translating it yields CASMYQETQYF.